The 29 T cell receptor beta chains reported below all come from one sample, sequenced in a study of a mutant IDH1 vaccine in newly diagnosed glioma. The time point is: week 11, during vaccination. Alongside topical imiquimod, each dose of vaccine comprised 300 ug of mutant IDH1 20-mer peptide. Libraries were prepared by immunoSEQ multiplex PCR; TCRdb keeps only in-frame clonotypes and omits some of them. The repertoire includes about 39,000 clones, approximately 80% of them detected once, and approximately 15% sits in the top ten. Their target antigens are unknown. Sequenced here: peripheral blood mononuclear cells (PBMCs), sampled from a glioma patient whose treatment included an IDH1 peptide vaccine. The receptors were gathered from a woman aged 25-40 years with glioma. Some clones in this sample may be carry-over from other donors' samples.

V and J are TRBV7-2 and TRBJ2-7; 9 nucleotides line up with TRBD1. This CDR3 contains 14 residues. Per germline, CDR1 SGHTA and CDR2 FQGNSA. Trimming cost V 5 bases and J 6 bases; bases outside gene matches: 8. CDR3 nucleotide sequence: TGTGCCAGCAGCGCAAGACAGGGGGGGATCGAGCAGTACTTC. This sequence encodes CASSARQGGIEQYF. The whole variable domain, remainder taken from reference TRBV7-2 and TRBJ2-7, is GAGVSQSPSNKVTEKGKDVELRCDPISGHTALYWYRQSLGQGLEFLIYFQGNSAPDKSGLPSDRFSAERTGGSVSTLTIQRTQQEDSAVYLCASSARQGGIEQYFGPGTRLTVT.

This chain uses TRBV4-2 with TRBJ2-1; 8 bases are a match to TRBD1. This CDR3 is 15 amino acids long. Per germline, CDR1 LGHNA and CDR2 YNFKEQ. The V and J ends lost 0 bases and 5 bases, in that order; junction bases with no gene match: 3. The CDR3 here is CASSQDRGQDNEQFF. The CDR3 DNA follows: TGTGCCAGCAGCCAAGACAGGGGGCAGGACAATGAGCAGTTCTTC.

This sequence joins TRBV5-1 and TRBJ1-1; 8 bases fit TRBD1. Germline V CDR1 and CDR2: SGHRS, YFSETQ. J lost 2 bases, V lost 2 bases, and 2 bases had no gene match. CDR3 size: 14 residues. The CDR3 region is CASSFGQGNTEAFF. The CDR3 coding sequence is TGCGCCAGCAGCTTCGGACAGGGTAACACTGAAGCTTTCTTT.

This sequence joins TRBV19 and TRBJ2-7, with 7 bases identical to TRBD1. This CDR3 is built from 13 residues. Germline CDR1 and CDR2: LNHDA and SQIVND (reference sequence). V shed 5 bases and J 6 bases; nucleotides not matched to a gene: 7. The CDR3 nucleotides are TGTGCCAGTAGTCCCTCAACAGGGGCCGAGCAGTACTTC. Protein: CASSPSTGAEQYF. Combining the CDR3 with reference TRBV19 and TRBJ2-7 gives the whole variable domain DGGITQSPKYLFRKEGQNVTLSCEQNLNHDAMYWYRQDPGQGLRLIYYSQIVNDFQKGDIAEGYSVSREKKESFPLTVTSAQKNPTAFYLCASSPSTGAEQYFGPGTRLTVT.

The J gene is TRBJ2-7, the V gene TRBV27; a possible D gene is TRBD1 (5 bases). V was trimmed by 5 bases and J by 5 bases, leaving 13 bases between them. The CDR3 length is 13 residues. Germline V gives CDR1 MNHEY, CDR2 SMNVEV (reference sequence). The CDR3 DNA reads TGTGCCAGCAGTCCCCGACAGAATGACGAGCAGTACTTC. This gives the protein CASSPRQNDEQYF.

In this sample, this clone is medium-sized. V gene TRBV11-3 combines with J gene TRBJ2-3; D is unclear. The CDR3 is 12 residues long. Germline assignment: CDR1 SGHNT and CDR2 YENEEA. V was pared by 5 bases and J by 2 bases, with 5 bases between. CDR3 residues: CASSPDTDTQYF. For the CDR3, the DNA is TGTGCCAGCAGCCCCGACACAGATACGCAGTATTTT.

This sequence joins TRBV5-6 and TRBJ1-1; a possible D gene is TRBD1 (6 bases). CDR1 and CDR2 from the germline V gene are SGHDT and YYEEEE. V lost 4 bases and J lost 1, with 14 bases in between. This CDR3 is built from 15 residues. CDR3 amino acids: CASSGTGHSNTEAFF. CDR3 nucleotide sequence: TGTGCCAGCAGCGGGACGGGACACTCGAACACTGAAGCTTTCTTT.

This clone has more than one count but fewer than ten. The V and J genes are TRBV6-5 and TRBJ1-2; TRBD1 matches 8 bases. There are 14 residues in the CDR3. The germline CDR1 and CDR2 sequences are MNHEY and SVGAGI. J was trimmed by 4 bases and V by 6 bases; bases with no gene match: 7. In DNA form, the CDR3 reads TGTGCCAGCAGCCCACAGGGGGGATTCTATGGCTACACCTTC. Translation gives CASSPQGGFYGYTF.

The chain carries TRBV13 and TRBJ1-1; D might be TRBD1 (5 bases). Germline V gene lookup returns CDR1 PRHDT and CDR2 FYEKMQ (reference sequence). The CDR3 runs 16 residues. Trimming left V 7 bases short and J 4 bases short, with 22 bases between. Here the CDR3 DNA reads TGTGCCAGCATCCTAATAGGGGCGCCTAGGGGCACTGAAGCTTTCTTT. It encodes CASILIGAPRGTEAFF.

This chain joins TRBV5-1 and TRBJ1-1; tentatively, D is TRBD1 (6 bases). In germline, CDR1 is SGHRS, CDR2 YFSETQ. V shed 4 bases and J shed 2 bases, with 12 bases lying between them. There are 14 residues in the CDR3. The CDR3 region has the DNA TGCGCCAGCAGCCCCGCAGGGGTAAACACTGAAGCTTTCTTT. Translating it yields CASSPAGVNTEAFF.

As DNA, the CDR3 is TGTGCCAGTAGCCGGACAGCGGGGACCCAGTACTTC. It codes for CASSRTAGTQYF. The V and J genes are TRBV19 and TRBJ2-5, with D tentatively TRBD1 or TRBD2 (6 bases each). V gave up 6 bases and J gave up 7 bases, with 12 bases separating them. Germline CDR1 and CDR2: LNHDA and SQIVND (reference sequence). The CDR3 consists of 12 residues.

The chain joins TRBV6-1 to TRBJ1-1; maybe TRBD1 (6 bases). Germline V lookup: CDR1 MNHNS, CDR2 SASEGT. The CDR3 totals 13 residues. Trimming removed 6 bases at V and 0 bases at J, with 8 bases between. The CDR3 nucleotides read TGTGCCAGCAGACGACAGGTGAACACTGAAGCTTTCTTT. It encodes CASRRQVNTEAFF.

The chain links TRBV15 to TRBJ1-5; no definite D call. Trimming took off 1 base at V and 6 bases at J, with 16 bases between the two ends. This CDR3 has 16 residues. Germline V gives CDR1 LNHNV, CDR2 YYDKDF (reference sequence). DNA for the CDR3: TGTGCCACCAGCAGAGGGTCAGGTAGGGTCGGTCAGCCCCAGCATTTT. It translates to CATSRGSGRVGQPQHF.

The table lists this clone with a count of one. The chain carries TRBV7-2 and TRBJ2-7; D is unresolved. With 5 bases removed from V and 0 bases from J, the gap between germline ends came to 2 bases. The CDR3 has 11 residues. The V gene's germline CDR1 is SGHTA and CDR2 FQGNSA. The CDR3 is CASSLSYEQYF. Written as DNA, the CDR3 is TGTGCCAGCAGCCTCTCCTACGAGCAGTACTTC.

The CDR3 region is CASSQDLPPGRSTDTQYF. The CDR3, as DNA: TGCGCCAGCAGCCAAGATCTACCTCCGGGACGAAGCACAGATACGCAGTATTTT. The chain joins TRBV4-1 to TRBJ2-3; D possibly uses TRBD1 or TRBD2 (5 bases each). The V end was cut by 0 bases, the J end by 0 bases, with 16 bases between. This CDR3 has 18 residues. Looked up from germline, CDR1 is MGHRA and CDR2 is YSYEKL.

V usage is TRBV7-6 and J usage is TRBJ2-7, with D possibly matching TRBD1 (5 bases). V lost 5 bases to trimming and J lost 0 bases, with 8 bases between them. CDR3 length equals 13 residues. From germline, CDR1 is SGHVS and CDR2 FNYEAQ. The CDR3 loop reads CASSPRVSYEQYF. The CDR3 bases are TGTGCCAGCAGCCCCAGGGTCTCCTACGAGCAGTACTTC.

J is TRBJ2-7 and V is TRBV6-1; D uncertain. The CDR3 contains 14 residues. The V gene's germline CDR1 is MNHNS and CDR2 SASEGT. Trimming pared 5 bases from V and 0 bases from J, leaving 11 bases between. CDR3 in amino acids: CASSPAGPSYEQYF. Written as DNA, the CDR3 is TGTGCCAGCAGTCCTGCCGGACCCTCCTACGAGCAGTACTTC.

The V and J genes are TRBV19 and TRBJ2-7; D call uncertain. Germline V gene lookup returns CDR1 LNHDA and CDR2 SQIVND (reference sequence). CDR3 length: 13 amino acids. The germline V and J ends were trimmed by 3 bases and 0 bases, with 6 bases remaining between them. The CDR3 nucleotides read TGTGCCAGTAGTATGTCTTTCTCCTACGAGCAGTACTTC. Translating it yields CASSMSFSYEQYF. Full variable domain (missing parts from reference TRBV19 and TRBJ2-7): DGGITQSPKYLFRKEGQNVTLSCEQNLNHDAMYWYRQDPGQGLRLIYYSQIVNDFQKGDIAEGYSVSREKKESFPLTVTSAQKNPTAFYLCASSMSFSYEQYFGPGTRLTVT.

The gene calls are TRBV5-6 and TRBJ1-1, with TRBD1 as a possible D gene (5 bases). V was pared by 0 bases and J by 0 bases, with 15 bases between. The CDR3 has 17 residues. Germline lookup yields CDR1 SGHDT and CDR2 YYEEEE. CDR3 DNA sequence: TGTGCCAGCAGCTTGGCCCGGGACGGTTGGATGAACACTGAAGCTTTCTTT. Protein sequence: CASSLARDGWMNTEAFF.

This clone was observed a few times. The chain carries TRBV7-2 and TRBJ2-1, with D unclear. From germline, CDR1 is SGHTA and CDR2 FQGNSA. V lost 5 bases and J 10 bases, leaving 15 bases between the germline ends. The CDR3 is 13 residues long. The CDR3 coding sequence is TGTGCCAGCAGCACCTCCTTTTACAGCGAGCAGTTCTTC. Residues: CASSTSFYSEQFF.

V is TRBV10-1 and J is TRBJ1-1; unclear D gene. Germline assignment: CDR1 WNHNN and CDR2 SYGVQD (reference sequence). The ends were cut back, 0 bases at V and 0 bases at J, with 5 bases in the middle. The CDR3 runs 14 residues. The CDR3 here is CASSESRMNTEAFF. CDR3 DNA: TGCGCCAGCAGTGAGTCCCGGATGAACACTGAAGCTTTCTTT.

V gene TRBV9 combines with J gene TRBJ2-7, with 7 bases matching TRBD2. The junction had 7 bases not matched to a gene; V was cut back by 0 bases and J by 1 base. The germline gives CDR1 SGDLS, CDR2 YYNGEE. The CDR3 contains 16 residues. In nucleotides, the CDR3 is TGTGCCAGCAGCGTAGAGTGGCTAGCGGAATCCTACGAGCAGTACTTC. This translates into CASSVEWLAESYEQYF. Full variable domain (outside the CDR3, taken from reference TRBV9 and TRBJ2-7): DSGVTQTPKHLITATGQRVTLRCSPRSGDLSVYWYQQSLDQGLQFLIQYYNGEERAKGNILERFSAQQFPDLHSELNLSSLELGDSALYFCASSVEWLAESYEQYFGPGTRLTVT.

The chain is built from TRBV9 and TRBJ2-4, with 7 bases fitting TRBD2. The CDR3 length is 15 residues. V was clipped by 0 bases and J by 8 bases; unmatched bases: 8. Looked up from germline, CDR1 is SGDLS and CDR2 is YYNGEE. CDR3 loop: CASSVDGGRVDIQYF. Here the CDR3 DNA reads TGTGCCAGCAGCGTAGACGGTGGGAGGGTCGACATTCAGTACTTC.

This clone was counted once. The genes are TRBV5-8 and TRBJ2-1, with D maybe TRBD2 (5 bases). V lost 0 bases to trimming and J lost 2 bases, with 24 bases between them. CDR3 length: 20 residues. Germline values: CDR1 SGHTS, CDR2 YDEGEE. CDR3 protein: CASSLAVGLQISDTYNEQFF. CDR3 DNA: TGTGCCAGCAGCTTGGCCGTAGGACTCCAGATATCAGATACCTACAATGAGCAGTTCTTC.

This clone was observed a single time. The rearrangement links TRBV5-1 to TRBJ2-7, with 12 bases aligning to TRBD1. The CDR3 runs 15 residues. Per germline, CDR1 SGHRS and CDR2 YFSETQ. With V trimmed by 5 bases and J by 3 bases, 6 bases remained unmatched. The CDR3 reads CASRPGTGGFYEQYF. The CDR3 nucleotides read TGCGCCAGCAGACCCGGGACAGGGGGCTTCTACGAGCAGTACTTC.

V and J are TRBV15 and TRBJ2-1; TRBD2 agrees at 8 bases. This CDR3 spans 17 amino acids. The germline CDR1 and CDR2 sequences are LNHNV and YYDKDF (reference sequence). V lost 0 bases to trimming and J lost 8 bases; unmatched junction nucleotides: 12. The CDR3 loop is CATSRDRASGSVDEQFF. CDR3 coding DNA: TGTGCCACCAGCAGAGATAGGGCTAGCGGGTCGGTCGATGAGCAGTTCTTC.

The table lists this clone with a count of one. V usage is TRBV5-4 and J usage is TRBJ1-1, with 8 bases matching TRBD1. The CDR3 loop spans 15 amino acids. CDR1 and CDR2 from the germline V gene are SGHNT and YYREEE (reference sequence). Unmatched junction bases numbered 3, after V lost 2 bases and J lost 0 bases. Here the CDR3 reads CASSLDRGMNTEAFF. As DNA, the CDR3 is TGTGCCAGCAGCTTAGACAGGGGAATGAACACTGAAGCTTTCTTT.

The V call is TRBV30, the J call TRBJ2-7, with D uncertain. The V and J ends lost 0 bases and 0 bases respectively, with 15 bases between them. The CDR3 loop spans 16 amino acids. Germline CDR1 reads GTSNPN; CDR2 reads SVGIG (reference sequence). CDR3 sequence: CAWSVGTAGFSYEQYF. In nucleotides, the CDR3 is TGTGCCTGGAGTGTAGGAACAGCCGGGTTCTCCTACGAGCAGTACTTC. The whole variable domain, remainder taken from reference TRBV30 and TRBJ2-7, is SQTIHQWPATLVQPVGSPLSLECTVEGTSNPNLYWYRQAAGRGLQLLFYSVGIGQISSEVPQNLSASRPQDRQFILSSKKLLLSDSGFYLCAWSVGTAGFSYEQYFGPGTRLTVT.

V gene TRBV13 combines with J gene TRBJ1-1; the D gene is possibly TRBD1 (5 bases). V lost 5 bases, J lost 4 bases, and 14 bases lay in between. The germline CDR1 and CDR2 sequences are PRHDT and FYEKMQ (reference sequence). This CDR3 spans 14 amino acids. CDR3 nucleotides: TGTGCCAGCAGCCCGGGACCCTTGGGCACTGAAGCTTTCTTT. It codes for CASSPGPLGTEAFF.